This TCR beta chain stems from a study of OX40 agonist ivuxolimab in advanced cancers. Study-wide background: Every 2 weeks, patients received ivuxolimab intravenously, dosed at 0.01 to 10 mg/kg. Patients in dose escalation had liver, melanoma, kidney or head and neck cancers. At roughly 80% male, the cohort had a mean age of approximately 60 years, ranging from about 23 to 79. Study conclusions and caveats: The study found among the lowest clonal expansion in partial responders at 0.1-3.0 mg/kg.

Unmatched junction bases numbered 8, after V lost 5 bases and J lost 5 bases. The CDR3 consists of 14 residues. The germline gives CDR1 MGHDK, CDR2 SYGVNS. Note on this clone: Antigen: not known.

Data came from immunoSEQ multiplex PCR; TCRdb stores just in-frame clones and leaves some out. The sample yields tens of thousands of clones, around 94% seen once. This specimen consisted of CD4+ or CD8+ T cells sorted from blood, obtained in a trial of the OX40 agonist ivuxolimab. The gene calls are TRBV25-1 and TRBJ2-5; 7 bases agree with TRBD1. This sequence was found in an adult with an advanced solid tumor such as melanoma, head and neck, liver or kidney cancer. The CDR3, as DNA: TGTGCCAGCAGTCAACAGGGGATCGGGGAGACCCAGTACTTC. Residues: CASSQQGIGETQYF.